A selection of T cell receptor beta chains follows, all from one sample in a study of graft-versus-host responses after intestinal transplantation. Profiling relied on immunoSEQ multiplex PCR, and the TCRdb table lists in-frame clones only, not all of them. The sample has over 75,000 clones, roughly 82% seen once. Sequencing used PBMCs, obtained 255 days after intestinal transplant. The source is a human patient who received an intestinal transplant, so some T cells may come from the graft donor. Both conserved end residues are part of each CDR3. A D gene is named only where the DNA matches it firmly. Part of the rows lack a size; the others show once, few, many or a class for expanded clones.

abundance: .
d_gene: TRBD2
j_gene: TRBJ2-7
v_gene: TRBV15
CDR3nt: TGTGCCACCAGAGCCGGGACTAGCGGGAGAGTCGAGCAGTACTTC
CDR3aa: CATRAGTSGRVEQYF

abundance: .
d_gene: .
j_gene: TRBJ1-1
v_gene: TRBV19
CDR3nt: TGTGCCAGTAGCATCCTGGGTCCGGGCACTGAAGCTTTCTTT
CDR3aa: CASSILGPGTEAFF

abundance: .
d_gene: .
j_gene: TRBJ1-3
v_gene: TRBV7-2
CDR3nt: TGTGCCAGCAGCTTAGCGGGGATATACTCTGGAAACACCATATATTTT
CDR3aa: CASSLAGIYSGNTIYF

abundance: .
d_gene: .
j_gene: TRBJ2-2
v_gene: TRBV7-3
CDR3nt: TGTGCCAGCAGCTCCGCGACAGGGAACACCGGGGAGCTGTTTTTT
CDR3aa: CASSSATGNTGELFF

abundance: .
d_gene: .
j_gene: TRBJ1-5
v_gene: TRBV19
CDR3nt: TGTGCCAGTAGTATTCTCCCGGAGAGCGTCAATCAGCCCCAGCATTTT
CDR3aa: CASSILPESVNQPQHF

abundance: .
d_gene: TRBD1
j_gene: TRBJ1-1
v_gene: TRBV28
CDR3nt: TGTGCCAGCAGCCCTTGGGGACAGACTGAAGCTTTCTTT
CDR3aa: CASSPWGQTEAFF

abundance: .
d_gene: .
j_gene: TRBJ1-5
v_gene: TRBV10-3
CDR3nt: TGTGCCATCAGTGAAGGCAGGGAAAGCAATCAGCCCCAGCATTTT
CDR3aa: CAISEGRESNQPQHF

abundance: .
d_gene: .
j_gene: TRBJ2-5
v_gene: TRBV10-3
CDR3nt: TGTGCCATCGGGGACAGCGGGGACGAGACCCAGTACTTC
CDR3aa: CAIGDSGDETQYF

abundance: few
d_gene: .
j_gene: TRBJ1-3
v_gene: TRBV4-2
CDR3nt: TGTGCCAGCAGCCAGGGGACTTTTGTCTCTGGAAACACCATATATTTT
CDR3aa: CASSQGTFVSGNTIYF

abundance: once
d_gene: .
j_gene: TRBJ1-1
v_gene: TRBV5-6
CDR3nt: TGTGCCAGCAGCTCGTTAAAACGTGTTACGGGGAACACTGAAGCTTTCTTT
CDR3aa: CASSSLKRVTGNTEAFF

abundance: .
d_gene: .
j_gene: TRBJ2-1
v_gene: TRBV6-1
CDR3nt: TGTGCCAGCAGTGACTGGTACAATGAGCAGTTCTTC
CDR3aa: CASSDWYNEQFF

abundance: once
d_gene: .
j_gene: TRBJ1-4
v_gene: TRBV29-1
CDR3nt: TGCAGCGTTGGAGGGGGTTCAAATGAAAAACTGTTTTTT
CDR3aa: CSVGGGSNEKLFF

abundance: few
d_gene: .
j_gene: TRBJ1-4
v_gene: TRBV5-1
CDR3nt: TGCGCCAGCAGCTTGTCTGGGGGCAATGAAAAACTGTTTTTT
CDR3aa: CASSLSGGNEKLFF

abundance: .
d_gene: .
j_gene: TRBJ1-2
v_gene: TRBV6-1
CDR3nt: TGTGCCAGCAGTGAGGAAGGGGGGTATGGCTACACCTTC
CDR3aa: CASSEEGGYGYTF

abundance: .
d_gene: .
j_gene: TRBJ1-2
v_gene: TRBV10-2
CDR3nt: TGCGCCAGCAGTGAGTCCAGGGAGGGAGGCTGCACCTTC
CDR3aa: CASSESREGGCTF

abundance: .
d_gene: .
j_gene: TRBJ2-7
v_gene: TRBV7-9
CDR3nt: TGTGCCAGCAGCCCCGACGGTCCGGGATCCTACGAGCAGTACTTC
CDR3aa: CASSPDGPGSYEQYF

abundance: once
d_gene: .
j_gene: TRBJ2-7
v_gene: TRBV15
CDR3nt: TGTGCCACCAGCTACTCGCAGGGGAGCTACGAGCAGTACTTC
CDR3aa: CATSYSQGSYEQYF

abundance: once
d_gene: .
j_gene: TRBJ2-2
v_gene: TRBV28
CDR3nt: TGTGCCAGCAGTCCGATAGACGCGGTCGGAACCGGGGAGCTGTTTTTT
CDR3aa: CASSPIDAVGTGELFF

abundance: .
d_gene: .
j_gene: TRBJ2-2
v_gene: TRBV19
CDR3nt: TGTGCCAGTAGCATTGGGGCAGGGGCTCCGAACACCGGGGAGCTGTTTTTT
CDR3aa: CASSIGAGAPNTGELFF

abundance: .
d_gene: TRBD1
j_gene: TRBJ1-2
v_gene: TRBV20-1
CDR3nt: TGCAGTGCTCCTCAGGGGGATGGCTACACCTTC
CDR3aa: CSAPQGDGYTF

abundance: .
d_gene: .
j_gene: TRBJ1-5
v_gene: TRBV7-2
CDR3nt: TGTGCCAGCAGCTTCGTGACAGGCGCGGATCAGCCCCAGCATTTT
CDR3aa: CASSFVTGADQPQHF

abundance: .
d_gene: .
j_gene: TRBJ2-2
v_gene: TRBV4-2
CDR3nt: TGTGCCAGCAGCCAAGATGAGGGAGGGGGCGCGGGGGAGCTGTTTTTT
CDR3aa: CASSQDEGGGAGELFF

abundance: .
d_gene: .
j_gene: TRBJ2-5
v_gene: TRBV29-1
CDR3nt: TGCAGCGTTGTAGGGCCCGTGGGGGAGACCCAGTACTTC
CDR3aa: CSVVGPVGETQYF

abundance: .
d_gene: TRBD2
j_gene: TRBJ2-7
v_gene: TRBV11-2
CDR3nt: TGTGCCAGCAGTAATCCGACTAGCGGGATGACCTACGAGCAGTACTTC
CDR3aa: CASSNPTSGMTYEQYF

abundance: .
d_gene: TRBD1
j_gene: TRBJ1-2
v_gene: TRBV5-1
CDR3nt: TGCGCCAGCAGCTTGAGCCAGGGGGCGAATGGCTACACCTTC
CDR3aa: CASSLSQGANGYTF

abundance: .
d_gene: TRBD1
j_gene: TRBJ2-3
v_gene: TRBV27
CDR3nt: TGTGCCAGCAGTTTAATACCGACAGGGGGGGTGACAGATACGCAGTATTTT
CDR3aa: CASSLIPTGGVTDTQYF

abundance: .
d_gene: TRBD2
j_gene: TRBJ2-1
v_gene: TRBV4-1
CDR3nt: TGCGCCAGCAGCCAAGAGATGGCGGGGGGACAGCAGTTCTTC
CDR3aa: CASSQEMAGGQQFF

abundance: .
d_gene: TRBD1
j_gene: TRBJ2-4
v_gene: TRBV11-1
CDR3nt: TGTGCCAGCAGCGTGACAGGGGATGGAGCCAAAAACATTCAGTACTTC
CDR3aa: CASSVTGDGAKNIQYF

abundance: .
d_gene: .
j_gene: TRBJ2-5
v_gene: TRBV15
CDR3nt: TGTGCCACCAGCAGAGATCTAGGGGGAGAGACCCAGTACTTC
CDR3aa: CATSRDLGGETQYF

abundance: once
d_gene: .
j_gene: TRBJ2-5
v_gene: TRBV4-1
CDR3nt: TGCGCCAGCAGCCCCGGATGGGGAATCCAGGAGACCCAGTACTTC
CDR3aa: CASSPGWGIQETQYF

abundance: once
d_gene: .
j_gene: TRBJ2-7
v_gene: TRBV2
CDR3nt: TGTGCCAGCAGTGAACTTTGGCAGGGCTACGAGCAGTACTTC
CDR3aa: CASSELWQGYEQYF

abundance: .
d_gene: TRBD2
j_gene: TRBJ2-3
v_gene: TRBV6-1
CDR3nt: TGTGCCAGCAGTGACCTGGGGGGGAGTACAGATACGCAGTATTTT
CDR3aa: CASSDLGGSTDTQYF

abundance: .
d_gene: .
j_gene: TRBJ1-1
v_gene: TRBV2
CDR3nt: TGTGCCAGCAGTGACGGTTTGAACACTGAAGCTTTCTTT
CDR3aa: CASSDGLNTEAFF

abundance: .
d_gene: .
j_gene: TRBJ2-7
v_gene: TRBV28
CDR3nt: TGTGCCAGCAGTTTACGGGCCTACTCCTACGAGCAGTACTTC
CDR3aa: CASSLRAYSYEQYF

abundance: once
d_gene: .
j_gene: TRBJ1-1
v_gene: TRBV6-5
CDR3nt: TGTGCCAGCAGCCAGAGCGGGGGGAACACTGAAGCTTTCTTT
CDR3aa: CASSQSGGNTEAFF

abundance: few
d_gene: .
j_gene: TRBJ1-5
v_gene: TRBV28
CDR3nt: TGTGCCAGCAGTTTTGGGGACGTTAGCAATCAGCCCCAGCATTTT
CDR3aa: CASSFGDVSNQPQHF

abundance: .
d_gene: .
j_gene: TRBJ2-7
v_gene: TRBV30
CDR3nt: TGTGCCTGGAGTGTAGGGACAAACTACGAGCAGTACTTC
CDR3aa: CAWSVGTNYEQYF

abundance: .
d_gene: .
j_gene: TRBJ2-7
v_gene: TRBV6-6
CDR3nt: TGTGCCAGCAGCAACTCCCTTAGCTCCTACGAGCAGTACTTC
CDR3aa: CASSNSLSSYEQYF

abundance: .
d_gene: .
j_gene: TRBJ2-1
v_gene: TRBV7-9
CDR3nt: TGTGCCAGCAGCGCGGACTCATCCTACAATGAGCAGTTCTTC
CDR3aa: CASSADSSYNEQFF

abundance: .
d_gene: TRBD1
j_gene: TRBJ2-3
v_gene: TRBV19
CDR3nt: TGTGCCAGTAGTCTCCGACAGGGAACAGATACGCAGTATTTT
CDR3aa: CASSLRQGTDTQYF

abundance: .
d_gene: .
j_gene: TRBJ1-4
v_gene: TRBV10-3
CDR3nt: TGTGCCATCAGTGGGGGGGATGAAAAACTGTTTTTT
CDR3aa: CAISGGDEKLFF

abundance: .
d_gene: TRBD1
j_gene: TRBJ1-6
v_gene: TRBV25-1
CDR3nt: TGTGCCAGCAGTGAATATCAGGGGGCTAATTCACCCCTCCACTTT
CDR3aa: CASSEYQGANSPLHF

abundance: once
d_gene: .
j_gene: TRBJ2-1
v_gene: TRBV5-5
CDR3nt: TGTGCCAGCAGCTTGGGATATCGCGGAGGCGATTACAATGAGCAGTTCTTC
CDR3aa: CASSLGYRGGDYNEQFF

abundance: .
d_gene: .
j_gene: TRBJ2-1
v_gene: TRBV2
CDR3nt: TGTGCCAGCAGTGAAGGCGTAGCAGATTACAATGAGCAGTTCTTC
CDR3aa: CASSEGVADYNEQFF

abundance: few
d_gene: .
j_gene: TRBJ2-5
v_gene: TRBV5-3
CDR3nt: TGTGCCAGAAGCCCCGAGATCCTTGCGGGAATCGAGGAGACCCAGTACTTC
CDR3aa: CARSPEILAGIEETQYF

abundance: .
d_gene: .
j_gene: TRBJ2-1
v_gene: TRBV5-4
CDR3nt: TGTGCCAGCAGCCGAGTAGGGGGGAGCAATGAGCAGTTCTTC
CDR3aa: CASSRVGGSNEQFF

abundance: .
d_gene: TRBD1
j_gene: TRBJ1-2
v_gene: TRBV6-4
CDR3nt: TGTGCCAGCAGTGAGCAACAGGGGGCGAGTGGCTACACCTTC
CDR3aa: CASSEQQGASGYTF

abundance: .
d_gene: .
j_gene: TRBJ1-5
v_gene: TRBV4-1
CDR3nt: TGCGCCAGCAGCCAAGAAATCAGTAGCAATCAGCCCCAGCATTTT
CDR3aa: CASSQEISSNQPQHF

abundance: .
d_gene: .
j_gene: TRBJ2-7
v_gene: TRBV9
CDR3nt: TGTGCCAGCAGCGTAGGCGCCAGCTCCTACGAGCAGTACTTC
CDR3aa: CASSVGASSYEQYF

abundance: .
d_gene: .
j_gene: TRBJ2-3
v_gene: TRBV5-1
CDR3nt: TGCGCCAGCAGCTTGGTATCGGCGGATACGCAGTATTTT
CDR3aa: CASSLVSADTQYF